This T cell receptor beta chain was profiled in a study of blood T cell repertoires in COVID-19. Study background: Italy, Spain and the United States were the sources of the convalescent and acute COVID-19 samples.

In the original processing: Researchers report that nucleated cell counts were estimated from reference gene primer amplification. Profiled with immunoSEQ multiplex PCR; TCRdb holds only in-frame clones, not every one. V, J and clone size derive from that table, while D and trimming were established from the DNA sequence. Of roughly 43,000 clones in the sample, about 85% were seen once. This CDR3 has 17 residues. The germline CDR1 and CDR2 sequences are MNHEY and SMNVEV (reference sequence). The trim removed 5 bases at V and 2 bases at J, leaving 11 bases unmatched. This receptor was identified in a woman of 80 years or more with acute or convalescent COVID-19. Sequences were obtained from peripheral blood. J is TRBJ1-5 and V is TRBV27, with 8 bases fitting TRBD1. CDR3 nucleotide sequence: TGTGCCAGCAGTCCCGTTCCAGGGGGCTGGGGCAATCAGCCCCAGCATTTT. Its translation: CASSPVPGGWGNQPQHF.